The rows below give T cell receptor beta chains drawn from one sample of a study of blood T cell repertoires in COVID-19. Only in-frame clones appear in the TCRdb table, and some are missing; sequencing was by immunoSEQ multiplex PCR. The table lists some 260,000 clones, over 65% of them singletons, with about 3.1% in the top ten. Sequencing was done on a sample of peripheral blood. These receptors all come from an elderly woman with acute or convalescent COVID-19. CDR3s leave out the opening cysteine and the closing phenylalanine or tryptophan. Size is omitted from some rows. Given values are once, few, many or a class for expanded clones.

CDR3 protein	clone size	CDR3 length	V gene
ASSTSREQY	NA	9	TRBV6-5
ASSERGLAGGGEQF	NA	14	TRBV2
ASNRDTYYEQY	few	11	TRBV6-5
ASSSSNSPLH	NA	10	TRBV12-3/TRBV12-4
ASSLWASSGRTYEQY	few	15	TRBV27
ASETGYGYT	NA	9	TRBV7-2
ASSLIPSYSGYNEQF	NA	15	TRBV5-1
ASRVSGRTDTQY	NA	12	TRBV2
ASSPQGGTEAF	NA	11	TRBV18
ASSLHQETQY	NA	10	TRBV7-7
ASSERGQGYEQY	NA	12	TRBV2
ASRTDRVAYGYT	once	12	TRBV19
ASSFNRLTYEQY	few	12	TRBV5-1
ASSERRTGGRAEKLF	NA	15	TRBV9
ASAIAASGGSEQY	NA	13	TRBV28
ASSMGPTNTGELF	NA	13	TRBV19
ASSSGQGYEQY	NA	11	TRBV5-4
ASSLGEAYEQY	few	11	TRBV5-6
ASSELDEQF	NA	9	TRBV10-2
ATSSDRVADTQY	once	12	TRBV24-1
ASSRLLQTDTQY	NA	12	TRBV6-6
ASRQTGQAGNTIY	once	13	TRBV6-6
ASSLAKTGGDTEAF	NA	14	TRBV7-6
ASSLAPGLGYTGELF	NA	15	TRBV7-2
ASSPLSYEQY	NA	10	TRBV5-4
ASSLRPDSSNTGELF	NA	15	TRBV5-4
ASSLGQPNSPLH	once	12	TRBV11-2
ASSVGPTDSGSSYNEQF	many	17	TRBV9
AINRGGGYT	NA	9	TRBV10-3
ASSGTKAGTGNYGYT	few	15	TRBV10-1
ASSARYDYARYGYT	NA	14	TRBV6-1
ASSQSTGGVDEQY	once	13	TRBV4-1
ASSNAGTSGRYEQY	NA	14	TRBV25-1
ASGSRDFSYEQY	NA	12	TRBV12-5
ATSRRTSGSRDTQY	NA	14	TRBV15
ASVNRGGTEAF	NA	11	TRBV2
ASSLYGGDGSDTQY	once	14	TRBV5-1
ASSLRSGPGTQY	NA	12	TRBV5-1
ASRLVYQGSTPNQPQH	NA	16	TRBV12-2
ASSSTGSYEQY	NA	11	TRBV6-5
ASSTAGLLEAF	once	11	TRBV5-4
ASRPTKTGLGQPQH	NA	14	TRBV28
ASREGQVHPRGAF	NA	13	TRBV6-6
ASLGSGSEAF	NA	10	TRBV12-3/TRBV12-4